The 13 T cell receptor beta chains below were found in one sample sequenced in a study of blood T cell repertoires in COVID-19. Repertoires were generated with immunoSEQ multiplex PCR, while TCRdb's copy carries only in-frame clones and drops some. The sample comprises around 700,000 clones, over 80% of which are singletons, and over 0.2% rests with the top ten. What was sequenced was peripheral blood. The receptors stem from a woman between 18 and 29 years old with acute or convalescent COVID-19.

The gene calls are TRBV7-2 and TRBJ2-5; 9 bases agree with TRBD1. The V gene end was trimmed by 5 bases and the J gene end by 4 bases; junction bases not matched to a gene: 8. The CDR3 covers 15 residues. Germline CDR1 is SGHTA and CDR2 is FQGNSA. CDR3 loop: CASSLTGQGTETQYF. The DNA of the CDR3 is TGTGCCAGCAGCCTAACGGGACAGGGCACAGAGACCCAGTACTTC.

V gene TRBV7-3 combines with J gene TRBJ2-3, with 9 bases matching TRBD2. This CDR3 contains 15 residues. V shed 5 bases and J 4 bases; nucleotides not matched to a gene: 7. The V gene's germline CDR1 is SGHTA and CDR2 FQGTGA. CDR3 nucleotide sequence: TGTGCCAGCAGCCCGACTAGCGGAACCCCAGATACGCAGTATTTT. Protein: CASSPTSGTPDTQYF.

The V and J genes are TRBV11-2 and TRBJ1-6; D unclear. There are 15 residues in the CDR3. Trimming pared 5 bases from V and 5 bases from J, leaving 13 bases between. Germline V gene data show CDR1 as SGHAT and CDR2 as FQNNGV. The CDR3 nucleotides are TGTGCCAGCAGCCCCCCCGAGGCCGATAATTCACCCCTCCACTTT. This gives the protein CASSPPEADNSPLHF.

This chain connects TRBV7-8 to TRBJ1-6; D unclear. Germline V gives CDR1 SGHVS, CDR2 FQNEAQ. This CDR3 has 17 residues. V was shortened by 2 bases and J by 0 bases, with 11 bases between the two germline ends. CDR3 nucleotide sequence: TGTGCCAGCAGCTTATGGGAGAGGAGCTCCTATAATTCACCCCTCCACTTT. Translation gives CASSLWERSSYNSPLHF.

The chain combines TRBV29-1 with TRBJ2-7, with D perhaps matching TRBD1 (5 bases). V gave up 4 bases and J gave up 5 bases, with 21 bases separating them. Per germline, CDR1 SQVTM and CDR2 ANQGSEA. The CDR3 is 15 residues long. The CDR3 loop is CSVGRNWGLLDEQYF. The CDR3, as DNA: TGCAGCGTTGGAAGGAACTGGGGCCTTTTGGACGAGCAGTACTTC.

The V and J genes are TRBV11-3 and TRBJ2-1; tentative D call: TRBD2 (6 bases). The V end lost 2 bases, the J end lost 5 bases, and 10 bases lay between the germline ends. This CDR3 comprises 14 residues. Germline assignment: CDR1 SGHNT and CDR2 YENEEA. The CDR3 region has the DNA TGTGCCAGCAGCTTACCGGGGGAACACAATGAGCAGTTCTTC. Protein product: CASSLPGEHNEQFF.

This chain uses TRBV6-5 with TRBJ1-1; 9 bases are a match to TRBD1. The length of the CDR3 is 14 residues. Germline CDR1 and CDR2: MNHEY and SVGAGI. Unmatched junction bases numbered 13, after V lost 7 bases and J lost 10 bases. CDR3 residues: CASTSGQGLRGAFF. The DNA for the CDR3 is TGTGCCAGCACCTCAGGACAGGGGCTCAGAGGAGCTTTCTTT.

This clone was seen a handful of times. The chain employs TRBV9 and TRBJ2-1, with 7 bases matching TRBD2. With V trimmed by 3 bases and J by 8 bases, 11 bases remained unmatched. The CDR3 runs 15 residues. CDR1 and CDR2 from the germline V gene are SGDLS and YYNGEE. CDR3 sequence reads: CASSAGGLALDEQFF. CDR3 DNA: TGTGCCAGCAGCGCCGGGGGGTTAGCCTTGGATGAGCAGTTCTTC.

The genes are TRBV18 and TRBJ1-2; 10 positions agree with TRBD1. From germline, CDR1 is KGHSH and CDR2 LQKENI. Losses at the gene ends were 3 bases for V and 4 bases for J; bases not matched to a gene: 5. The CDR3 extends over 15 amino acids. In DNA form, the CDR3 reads TGTGCCAGCTCACCCCGGGACAGGGGATCCTATGGCTACACCTTC. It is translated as CASSPRDRGSYGYTF. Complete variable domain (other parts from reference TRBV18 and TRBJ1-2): NAGVMQNPRHLVRRRGQEARLRCSPMKGHSHVYWYRQLPEEGLKFMVYLQKENIIDESGMPKERFSAEFPKEGPSILRIQQVVRGDSAAYFCASSPRDRGSYGYTFGSGTRLTVV.

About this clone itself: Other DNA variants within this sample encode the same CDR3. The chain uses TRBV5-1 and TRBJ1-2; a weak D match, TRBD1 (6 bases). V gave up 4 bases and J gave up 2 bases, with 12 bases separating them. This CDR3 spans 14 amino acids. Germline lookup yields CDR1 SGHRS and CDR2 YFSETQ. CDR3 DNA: TGCGCCAGCAGCCTGGACAGCCCGAACTATGGCTACACCTTC. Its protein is CASSLDSPNYGYTF.

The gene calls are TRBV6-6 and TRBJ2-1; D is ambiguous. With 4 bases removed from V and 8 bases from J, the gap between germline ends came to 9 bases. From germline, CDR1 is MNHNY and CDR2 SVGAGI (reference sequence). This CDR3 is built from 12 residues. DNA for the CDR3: TGTGCCAGCAGTTCAGACTCTCATGAGCAGTTCTTC. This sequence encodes CASSSDSHEQFF.

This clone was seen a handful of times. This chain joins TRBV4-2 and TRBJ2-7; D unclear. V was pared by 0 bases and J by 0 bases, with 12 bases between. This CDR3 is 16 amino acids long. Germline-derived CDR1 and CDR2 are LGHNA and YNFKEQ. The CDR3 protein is CASSQEQQLHSYEQYF. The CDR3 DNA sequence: TGTGCCAGCAGCCAAGAACAACAGCTACACTCCTACGAGCAGTACTTC.

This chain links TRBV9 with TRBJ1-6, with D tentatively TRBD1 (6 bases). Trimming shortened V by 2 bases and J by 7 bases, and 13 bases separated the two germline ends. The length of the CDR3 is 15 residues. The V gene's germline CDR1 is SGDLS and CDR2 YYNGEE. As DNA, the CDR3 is TGTGCCAGCAGCGTCTCGGACAGCCCAAATTCACCCCTCCACTTT. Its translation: CASSVSDSPNSPLHF.